This T cell receptor (beta chain) derives from a study of shared clonotypes between healthy human individuals. With respect to this clone: Its antigen is undetermined.

The CDR3 loop spans 17 amino acids. V lost 3 bases to trimming and J lost 7 bases; unmatched junction nucleotides: 9. CDR1 and CDR2 (germline): MNHEY, SMNVEV (reference sequence). Study-level results: Generally, naive subsets (rather than memory subsets) showed larger estimated richness.

Data came from immunoSEQ multiplex PCR; TCRdb stores just in-frame clones and leaves some out. The sample shows approximately 640,000 clones, about two thirds of them seen only once. This chain links TRBV27 with TRBJ2-2; 12 positions match TRBD2. The sequenced sample consisted of memory CD4+ T cells sorted from blood. Subset indicated: CD45RA-negative fraction. The TCR comes from a woman aged 25 to 45 in good health. CDR3 coding DNA: TGTGCCAGCAGTTTCACCTCGACTAGCGGGAGATTCGGGGAGCTGTTTTTT. It codes for CASSFTSTSGRFGELFF.